This TCR beta chain was profiled in a study of Graves' ophthalmopathy and Graves' hyperthyroidism. As concerns this clonotype: The target antigen is unknown.

Findings and caveats of the study: Stable hyperthyroidism and ophthalmopathy were told apart by a 13-signature model, which achieved roughly 89% sensitivity and almost 82% specificity.

Clinical symptoms, serum thyroxine, TRAb, thyroid ultrasound and orbital computed tomography formed the basis of diagnosis. V was clipped by 3 bases and J by 0 bases, with 20 bases between them. The CDR3 consists of 17 residues. Per the germline V gene, CDR1 is DFQATT and CDR2 is SNEGSKA (reference sequence). Amplified material comprised TCR beta CDR3 regions derived from RNA transcripts. The workflow started with a first-round RT-PCR run with HTBI primers and then moved on to a second-round multiplex PCR. TCRdb independently ran MiXCR on the multiplex PCR reads; one entry per CDR3 protein. Of 660,000 or so distinct CDR3 sequences listed, roughly 41% were seen once; the top ten hold 3.3%.

The sequence was collected from an adult man with Graves' ophthalmopathy. V gene TRBV20-1 combines with J gene TRBJ1-1; no clear D. The sample consisted of peripheral blood. For the CDR3, the DNA is TGCAGTGCTAGGATTTTTTCTGCGTCATCTATGAACACTGAAGCTTTCTTT. Translation: CSARIFSASSMNTEAFF.